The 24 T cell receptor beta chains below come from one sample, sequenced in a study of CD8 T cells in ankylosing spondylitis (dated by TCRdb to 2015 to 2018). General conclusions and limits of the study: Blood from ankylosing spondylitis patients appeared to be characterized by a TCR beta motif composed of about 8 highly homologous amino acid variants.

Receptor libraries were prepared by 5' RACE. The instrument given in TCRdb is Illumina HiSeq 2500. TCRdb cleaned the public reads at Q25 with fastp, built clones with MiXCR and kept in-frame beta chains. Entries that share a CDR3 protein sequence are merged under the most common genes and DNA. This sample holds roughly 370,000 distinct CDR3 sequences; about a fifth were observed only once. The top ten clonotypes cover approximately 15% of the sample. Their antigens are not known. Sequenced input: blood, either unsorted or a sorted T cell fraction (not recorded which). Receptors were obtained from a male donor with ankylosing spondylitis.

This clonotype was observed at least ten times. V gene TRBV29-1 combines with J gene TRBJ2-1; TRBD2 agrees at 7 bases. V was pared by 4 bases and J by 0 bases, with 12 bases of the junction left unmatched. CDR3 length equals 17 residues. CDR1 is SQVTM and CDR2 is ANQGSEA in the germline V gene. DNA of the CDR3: TGCAGCGTTGGGGGAGTACGGCGGGAGACCTCCTACAATGAGCAGTTCTTC. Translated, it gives CSVGGVRRETSYNEQFF.

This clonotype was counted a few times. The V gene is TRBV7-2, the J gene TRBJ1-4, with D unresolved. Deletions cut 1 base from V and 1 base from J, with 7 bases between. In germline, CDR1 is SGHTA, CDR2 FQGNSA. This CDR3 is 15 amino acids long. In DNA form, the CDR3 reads TGTGCCAGCAGCTTAGTGGGTGGAACTAATGAAAAACTGTTTTTT. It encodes CASSLVGGTNEKLFF.

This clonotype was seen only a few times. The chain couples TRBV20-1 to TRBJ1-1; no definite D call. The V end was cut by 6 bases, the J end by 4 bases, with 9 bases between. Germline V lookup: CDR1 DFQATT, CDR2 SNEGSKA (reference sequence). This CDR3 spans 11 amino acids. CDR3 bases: TGCAGTGCGGACGGTGCCACTGAAGCTTTCTTT. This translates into CSADGATEAFF.

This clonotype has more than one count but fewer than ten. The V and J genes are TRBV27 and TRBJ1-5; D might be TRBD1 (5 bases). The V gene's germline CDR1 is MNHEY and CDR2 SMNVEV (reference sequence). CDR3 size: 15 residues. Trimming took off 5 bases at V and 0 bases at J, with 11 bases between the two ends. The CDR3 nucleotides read TGTGCCAGCAGTCCACCAGGACATAGCAATCAGCCCCAGCATTTT. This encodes CASSPPGHSNQPQHF.

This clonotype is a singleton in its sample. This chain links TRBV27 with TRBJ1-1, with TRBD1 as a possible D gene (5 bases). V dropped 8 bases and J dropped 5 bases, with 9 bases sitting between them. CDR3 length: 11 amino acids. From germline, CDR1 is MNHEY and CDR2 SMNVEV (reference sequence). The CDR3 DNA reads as TGTGCCAGCGCCAGGGAGACTGAAGCTTTCTTT. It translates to CASARETEAFF.

The CDR3 nucleotides are TGTGCCAGTCGTGGGCAGCGGGAGAACTCCTACGAGCAGTACTTC. It codes for CASRGQRENSYEQYF. The chain links TRBV6-1 to TRBJ2-7; 8 bases agree with TRBD2. The germline V gene has CDR1 MNHNS and CDR2 SASEGT. The CDR3 runs to 15 residues. J was trimmed by 0 bases and V by 9 bases; bases with no gene match: 10.

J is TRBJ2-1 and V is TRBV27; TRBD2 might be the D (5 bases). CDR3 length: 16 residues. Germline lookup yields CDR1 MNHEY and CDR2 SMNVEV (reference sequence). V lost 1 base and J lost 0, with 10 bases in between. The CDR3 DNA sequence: TGTGCCAGCAGTTTATTTACGGGATTCTCCTACAATGAGCAGTTCTTC. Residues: CASSLFTGFSYNEQFF.

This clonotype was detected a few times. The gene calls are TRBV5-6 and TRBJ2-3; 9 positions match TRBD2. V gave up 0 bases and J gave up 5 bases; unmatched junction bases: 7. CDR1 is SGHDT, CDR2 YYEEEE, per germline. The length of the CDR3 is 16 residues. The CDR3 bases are TGTGCCAGCAGCTTGGTTACTAGCGGGTTTGGAGATACGCAGTATTTT. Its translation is CASSLVTSGFGDTQYF.

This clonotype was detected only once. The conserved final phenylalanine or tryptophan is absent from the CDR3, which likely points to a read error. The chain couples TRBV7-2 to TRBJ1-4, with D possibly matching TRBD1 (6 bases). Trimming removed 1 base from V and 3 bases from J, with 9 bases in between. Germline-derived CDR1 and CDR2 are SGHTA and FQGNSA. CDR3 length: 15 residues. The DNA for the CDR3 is TGTGCCAGCAGCTTAGAAGGGGGTGCTAATGAAAAACTGTTTTGT. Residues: CASSLEGGANEKLFC.

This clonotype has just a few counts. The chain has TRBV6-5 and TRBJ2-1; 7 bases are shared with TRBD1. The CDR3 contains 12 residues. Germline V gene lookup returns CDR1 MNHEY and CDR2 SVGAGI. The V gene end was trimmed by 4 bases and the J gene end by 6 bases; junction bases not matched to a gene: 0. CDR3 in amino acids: CASSWDSNEQFF. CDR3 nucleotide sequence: TGTGCCAGCAGTTGGGACAGCAATGAGCAGTTCTTC.

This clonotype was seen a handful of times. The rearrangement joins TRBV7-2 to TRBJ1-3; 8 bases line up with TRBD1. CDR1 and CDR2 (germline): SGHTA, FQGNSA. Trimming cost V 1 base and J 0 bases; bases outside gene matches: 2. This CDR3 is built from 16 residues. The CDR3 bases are TGTGCCAGCAGCTTAGACAGGGGGGGCTCTGGAAACACCATATATTTT. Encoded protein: CASSLDRGGSGNTIYF.

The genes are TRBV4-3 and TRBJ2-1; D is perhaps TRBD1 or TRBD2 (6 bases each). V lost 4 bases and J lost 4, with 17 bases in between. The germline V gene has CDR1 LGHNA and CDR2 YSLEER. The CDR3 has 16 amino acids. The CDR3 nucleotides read TGCGCCAGCAGCCCCAGGGGAAGGGGGGTTTACAATGAGCAGTTCTTC. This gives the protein CASSPRGRGVYNEQFF.

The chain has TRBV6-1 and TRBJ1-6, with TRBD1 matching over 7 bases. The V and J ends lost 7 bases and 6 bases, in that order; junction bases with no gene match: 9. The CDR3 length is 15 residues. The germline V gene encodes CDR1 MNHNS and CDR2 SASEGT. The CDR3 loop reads CASKNRDSANSPLHF. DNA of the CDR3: TGTGCCAGCAAAAACCGGGACAGCGCTAATTCACCCCTCCACTTT.

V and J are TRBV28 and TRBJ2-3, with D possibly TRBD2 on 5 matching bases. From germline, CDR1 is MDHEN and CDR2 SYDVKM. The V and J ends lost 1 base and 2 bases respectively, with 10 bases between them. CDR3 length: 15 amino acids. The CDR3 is CASSLSAGPTDTQYF. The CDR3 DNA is TGTGCCAGCAGTTTATCGGCGGGTCCCACAGATACGCAGTATTTT.

CDR3 sequence (DNA): TGTGCCAGCAGTGTGTCAGTGAACACTGAAGCTTTCTTT. As protein: CASSVSVNTEAFF. The chain carries TRBV7-2 and TRBJ1-1; D not resolved. V gave up 6 bases and J gave up 0 bases, with 8 bases separating them. There are 13 residues in the CDR3. Germline assignment: CDR1 SGHTA and CDR2 FQGNSA.

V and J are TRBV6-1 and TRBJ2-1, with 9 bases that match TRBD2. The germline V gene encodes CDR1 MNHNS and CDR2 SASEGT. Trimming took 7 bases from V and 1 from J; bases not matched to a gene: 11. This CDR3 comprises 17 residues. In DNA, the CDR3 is TGTGCCAGCATCACTAGCGGGTGGGGAGGGTCCTACAATGAGCAGTTCTTC. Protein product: CASITSGWGGSYNEQFF.

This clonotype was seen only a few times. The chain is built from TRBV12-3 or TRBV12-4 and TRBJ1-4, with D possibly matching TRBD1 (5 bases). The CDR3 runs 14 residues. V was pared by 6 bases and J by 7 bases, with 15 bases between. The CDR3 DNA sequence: TGTGCCAGCAGCCCCCGGGGGGATGTTGAAAAACTGTTTTTT. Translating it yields CASSPRGDVEKLFF.

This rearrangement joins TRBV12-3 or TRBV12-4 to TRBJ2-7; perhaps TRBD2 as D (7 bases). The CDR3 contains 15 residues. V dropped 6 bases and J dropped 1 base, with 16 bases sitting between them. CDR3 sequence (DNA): TGTGCCAGCAGAGGGGGGGGGAGCTTATCCTACGAGCAGTACTTC. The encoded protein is CASRGGGSLSYEQYF.

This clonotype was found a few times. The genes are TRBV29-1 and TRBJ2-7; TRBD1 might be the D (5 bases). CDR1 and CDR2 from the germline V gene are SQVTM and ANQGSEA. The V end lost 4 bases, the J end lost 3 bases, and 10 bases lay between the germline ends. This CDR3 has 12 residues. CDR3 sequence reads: CSVGPDSYEQYF. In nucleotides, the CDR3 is TGCAGCGTTGGGCCCGACAGCTACGAGCAGTACTTC.

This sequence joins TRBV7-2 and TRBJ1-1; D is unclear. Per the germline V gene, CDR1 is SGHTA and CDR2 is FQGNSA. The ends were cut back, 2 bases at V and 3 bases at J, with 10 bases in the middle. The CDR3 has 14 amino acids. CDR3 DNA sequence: TGTGCCAGCAGCTTAAGAAGGGCTCACACTGAAGCTTTCTTT. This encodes CASSLRRAHTEAFF.

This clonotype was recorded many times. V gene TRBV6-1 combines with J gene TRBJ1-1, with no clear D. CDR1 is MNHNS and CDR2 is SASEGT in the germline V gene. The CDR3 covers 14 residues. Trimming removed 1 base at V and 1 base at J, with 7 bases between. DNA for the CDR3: TGTGCCAGCAGTGAAGATCCGAGGAACACTGAAGCTTTCTTT. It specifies CASSEDPRNTEAFF.

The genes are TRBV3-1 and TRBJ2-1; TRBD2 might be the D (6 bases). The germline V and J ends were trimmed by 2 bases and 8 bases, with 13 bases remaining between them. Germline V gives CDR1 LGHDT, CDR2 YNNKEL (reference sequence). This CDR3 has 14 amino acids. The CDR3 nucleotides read TGTGCCAGCAGCCAAAACCGGGGGTGGGATGAGCAGTTCTTC. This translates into CASSQNRGWDEQFF.

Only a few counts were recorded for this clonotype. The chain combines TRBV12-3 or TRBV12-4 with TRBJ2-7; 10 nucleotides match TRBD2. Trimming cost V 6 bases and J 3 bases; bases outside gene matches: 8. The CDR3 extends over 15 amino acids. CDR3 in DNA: TGTGCCAGCAGCCTCTCTAGCGGGGGCCTCTACGAGCAGTACTTC. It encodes CASSLSSGGLYEQYF.

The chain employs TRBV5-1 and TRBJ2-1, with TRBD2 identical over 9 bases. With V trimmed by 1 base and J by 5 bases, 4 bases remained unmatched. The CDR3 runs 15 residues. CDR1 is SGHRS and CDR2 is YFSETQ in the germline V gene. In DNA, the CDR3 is TGCGCCAGCAGCTTGCTAGCGGGGAGTAACAATGAGCAGTTCTTC. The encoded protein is CASSLLAGSNNEQFF.